The next 9 T cell receptor beta chains were all read from a single sample in a study of T cell changes during pregnancy in multiple sclerosis. Profiled with immunoSEQ multiplex PCR; TCRdb holds only in-frame clones, not every one. The sample yields over 100,000 clones, 92% seen once. Sequencing was performed on peripheral blood, taken in the third trimester of pregnancy. The receptors were gathered from a female donor with multiple sclerosis, enrolled in a pregnancy study.

The chain combines TRBV30 with TRBJ2-7, with TRBD2 matching over 7 bases. V lost 1 base and J lost 3; bases outside the gene matches: 6. The CDR3 runs 14 residues. Germline assignment: CDR1 GTSNPN and CDR2 SVGIG (reference sequence). CDR3 nucleotides: TGTGCCTGGAGTGCGAGCGGGAAGGACTACGAGCAGTACTTC. Protein: CAWSASGKDYEQYF.

The chain uses TRBV5-1 and TRBJ1-1, with a possible D match to TRBD1 (5 bases). V shed 1 base and J shed 3 bases, with 10 bases lying between them. The CDR3 totals 14 residues. CDR1 and CDR2 from the germline V gene are SGHRS and YFSETQ. The chain's CDR3 is CASSLNSGDTEAFF. CDR3 DNA: TGCGCCAGCAGCTTGAACTCGGGGGACACTGAAGCTTTCTTT.

The chain combines TRBV4-2 with TRBJ2-2; TRBD2 might be the D (5 bases). Between the trimmed V and J ends, which lost 0 bases and 3 bases, there was a span of 8 bases. CDR3 length: 15 residues. Germline-derived CDR1 and CDR2 are LGHNA and YNFKEQ. This CDR3 is CASSQESRDTGELFF. DNA of the CDR3: TGTGCCAGCAGCCAAGAATCGAGGGACACCGGGGAGCTGTTTTTT.

The DNA of the CDR3 is TGCAGCGCGGACTCTCCCAATGAGCAGTTCTTC. Translating it yields CSADSPNEQFF. The chain couples TRBV29-1 to TRBJ2-1; TRBD2 might be the D (5 bases). The CDR3 loop spans 11 amino acids. Trimming took off 7 bases at V and 6 bases at J, with 10 bases between the two ends. CDR1 is SQVTM, CDR2 ANQGSEA, per germline.

This chain joins TRBV28 and TRBJ1-5; weak D call: TRBD1 (5 bases). Germline V lookup: CDR1 MDHEN, CDR2 SYDVKM. Trimming shortened V by 6 bases and J by 1 base, and 10 bases separated the two germline ends. This CDR3 comprises 14 residues. The CDR3 DNA is TGTGCCAGCAGCCCCTGGGGCAGCAATCAGCCCCAGCATTTT. Translating it yields CASSPWGSNQPQHF.

This CDR3 is CASSLDINTEAFF. The CDR3 DNA reads TGTGCCAGCAGCTTGGATATCAACACTGAAGCTTTCTTT. The chain links TRBV5-4 to TRBJ1-1; unclear D gene. The CDR3 spans 13 residues. V was cut by 0 bases and J by 2 bases, with 5 bases left in between. Germline V gene lookup returns CDR1 SGHNT and CDR2 YYREEE (reference sequence).

The CDR3 here is CASSIVGTATGELFF. CDR3 nucleotides: TGTGCCAGTAGTATAGTTGGGACAGCAACCGGGGAGCTGTTTTTT. The rearrangement links TRBV19 to TRBJ2-2; the match to TRBD1 covers 7 bases. Per the germline V gene, CDR1 is LNHDA and CDR2 is SQIVND (reference sequence). This CDR3 is built from 15 residues. The ends lost 1 base at V and 5 bases at J; junction bases unmatched: 4.

This clone was counted once. V and J are TRBV19 and TRBJ1-5, with 10 bases lining up with TRBD1. The CDR3 has 13 amino acids. CDR1 LNHDA and CDR2 SQIVND come from the germline V gene (reference sequence). The V and J ends lost 11 bases and 3 bases, in that order; junction bases with no gene match: 4. CDR3 amino acids: CASGQGPNQPQHF. The CDR3 bases are TGTGCCTCGGGACAGGGGCCCAATCAGCCCCAGCATTTT.

This clone has more than one count but fewer than ten. This chain links TRBV30 with TRBJ1-1, with a possible D match to TRBD1 (6 bases). The ends were cut back, 1 base at V and 5 bases at J, with 11 bases in the middle. In germline, CDR1 is GTSNPN, CDR2 SVGIG (reference sequence). The CDR3 covers 13 residues. The CDR3 nucleotides are TGTGCCTGGAGTGATCAGGGGTGGACTGAAGCTTTCTTT. As protein: CAWSDQGWTEAFF.